This TCR beta chain was sequenced in a study of blood T cell repertoires in COVID-19. Those who participated ranged in age from 18 to 89 years and resided in around 22 US areas. Participants had their cohort set by participant-reported clinical history. Cohort 3 donors counted as recovered after two negative PCRs, clearance, or resolved symptoms. V was pared by 6 bases and J by 0 bases, with 17 bases between. CDR3 length: 16 amino acids. Germline V gives CDR1 KGHSH, CDR2 LQKENI. This table comes from immunoSEQ multiplex PCR, and its TCRdb copy is limited to in-frame clones, with some not included. The sample gives hundreds of thousands of clones, about 90% of which show up once; 1.2% is in the top ten. This clone is a singleton in its sample.

The rearrangement uses TRBV18 and TRBJ1-1; D uncertain. This clonotype was obtained from a man between 25 and 39 years old who had recovered from COVID-19. Input material: PBMCs or T cells enriched from blood (not recorded which). CDR3: CASSPTITEMNTEAFF. CDR3 in DNA: TGTGCCAGCTCCCCAACCATTACAGAGATGAACACTGAAGCTTTCTTT. Combining the CDR3 with reference TRBV18 and TRBJ1-1 gives the whole variable domain NAGVMQNPRHLVRRRGQEARLRCSPMKGHSHVYWYRQLPEEGLKFMVYLQKENIIDESGMPKERFSAEFPKEGPSILRIQQVVRGDSAAYFCASSPTITEMNTEAFFGQGTRLTVV.